This T cell receptor (beta chain) was observed in a study of spatial heterogeneity in lung cancer. Study results and caveats: Blood carried ubiquitous expanded tumor TCRs more at resection than follow-up.

In the case of this clonotype: Its antigen is as yet unknown.

Time point noted: sample taken at primary tumor resection. Sequencing covered unsorted whole RNA taken from tumor, nontumor lung or frozen PBMC. TCRdb ran MiXCR on the 5' RACE reads and lists one entry per CDR3 protein. The sample holds 2,500 to 3,000 distinct CDR3 sequences, about 13% seen once. The TCR comes from a male donor with early-stage non-small cell lung cancer. The sample consisted of PBMCs, taken at surgery.

The CDR3 sequence is CASSRLAGADYNEQFF. CDR3 DNA sequence: TGCGCCAGCAGCCGCCTAGCGGGAGCTGACTACAATGAGCAGTTCTTC. The rearrangement links TRBV4-1 to TRBJ2-1; TRBD2 matches 10 bases. Trimming took 4 bases from V and 3 from J; bases not matched to a gene: 6. The CDR3 is 16 amino acids. Germline lookup yields CDR1 MGHRA and CDR2 YSYEKL.